These T cell receptor beta chains were read from a single sample in a study of T cells in Graves' hyperthyroidism and ophthalmopathy. Each CDR3 protein gets one entry after TCRdb re-called the multiplex PCR reads with MiXCR. The data contain almost 500,000 distinct CDR3 sequences, 22% of them singletons. Sequenced sample: blood. The receptors were sampled from a woman between 65 and 79 years old with Graves' ophthalmopathy. The CDR3 runs from the conserved cysteine through the conserved F or W. The D gene is left open where the match is weak.

CDR3	V	D	length
CASSAQGIGTEAFF	TRBV5-1	.	14
CASTTTSGAYEQYF	TRBV6-2/TRBV6-3	TRBD2	14
CASSQEAAFSYEQYF	TRBV4-3	.	15
CASSKTDREQYF	TRBV5-1	.	12
CSAGRQDTEAFF	TRBV20-1	.	12
CSADRGFYGYTF	TRBV20-1	TRBD1	12
CASRASRTGVDVEAFF	TRBV6-2/TRBV6-3	TRBD1	16
CASSLDGRRAFF	TRBV11-2	.	12
CASSLEWDLRPENEQFF	TRBV11-2	.	17
CSARHPTNEKLFF	TRBV20-1	.	13
CASSPTWMVVYEQYF	TRBV3-1	.	15
CASSENPGLRNTGELFF	TRBV6-1	TRBD2	17
CATSRVRFGGEPLHF	TRBV15	.	15
CASSYAGQGNSPLHF	TRBV6-5	TRBD1	15
CSATDLGQGYEQYF	TRBV20-1	TRBD1	14
CASSYSGGTSSGANVLTF	TRBV6-2/TRBV6-3	TRBD2	18
CASSIATRQGGYTF	TRBV19	TRBD1	14
CASSSTGFSNYGYTF	TRBV5-1	.	15
CAYRDSPNTEAFF	TRBV30	TRBD1	13
CASSFRVHEQYF	TRBV7-3	.	12
CASSLNGGRIPGELFF	TRBV7-2	TRBD2	16
CASSLSTSGYNEQFF	TRBV27	TRBD2	15
CSASTPRGQGNTEAFF	TRBV20-1	TRBD1	16
CASSETGGGQPQHF	TRBV11-2	TRBD1	14
CASSLDRVAVEQYF	TRBV4-1	TRBD1	14
CASRSINSYEQYF	TRBV5-1	.	13
CASPSPFTGELFF	TRBV28	.	13
CASSLRGLLYEQYF	TRBV7-9	.	14
CSARDSGSGRYYNEQFF	TRBV20-1	TRBD2	17
CASSQEGLVYQETQYF	TRBV4-1	.	16
CASSPPGSGNTIYF	TRBV28	.	14
CASSRNQDSPLHF	TRBV7-9	.	13
CASSLAAGYEQYF	TRBV11-2	.	13
CASSRQGTTEAFF	TRBV2	.	13
CSVEGDRPQTRYF	TRBV29-1	TRBD1	13
CSAREVARGYGYTF	TRBV20-1	.	14
CAISESGSAHNEQFF	TRBV10-3	.	15
CASSLTLTDSSPYNEQFF	TRBV5-1	.	18
CASSLLKFIEQDRVAGYTF	TRBV28	TRBD1	19
CAWSVRGDYGYTF	TRBV30	.	13
CASSLQGPSNQPQHF	TRBV28	.	15
CAPLGGRPDTQYF	TRBV24-1	.	13
CATTGTDRGNYNEQFF	TRBV24-1	TRBD1	16
CASSYSYQPYEQYF	TRBV6-2/TRBV6-3	.	14
CASLTGVLGEQYF	TRBV19	.	13